These 30 T cell receptor beta chains share one sample of origin, sequenced in a study of early T cells in non-severe SARS-CoV-2 infection. One entry per CDR3 protein, called by TCRdb with MiXCR from the 5' RACE reads. The sample records around 52,000 distinct CDR3 sequences, approximately 10% being singletons. The sample consisted of whole blood. The origin of the receptors is an adult who was a healthcare worker with PCR-confirmed SARS-CoV-2 infection or an uninfected control (not recorded which).

This clonotype appeared a few times. This sequence joins TRBV12-3 or TRBV12-4 and TRBJ1-5, with 8 bases that match TRBD1. V was pared by 2 bases and J by 4 bases, with 4 bases of the junction left unmatched. The CDR3 extends over 15 amino acids. CDR3 sequence reads: CASSLSQGANQPQHF. In DNA, the CDR3 is TGTGCCAGCAGTTTAAGTCAGGGGGCGAATCAGCCCCAGCATTTT.

This clonotype was counted a few times. The J gene is TRBJ1-3, the V gene TRBV28; no definite D call. This CDR3 contains 16 residues. The germline gives CDR1 MDHEN, CDR2 SYDVKM. V dropped 5 bases and J dropped 0 bases, with 14 bases sitting between them. CDR3 region: CASSPRVVFSGNTIYF. The CDR3 coding sequence is TGTGCCAGCAGTCCGAGGGTGGTGTTCTCTGGAAACACCATATATTTT.

This chain joins TRBV7-9 and TRBJ1-3; possibly TRBD1 for D (5 bases). This CDR3 is 12 amino acids long. Germline V CDR1 and CDR2: SEHNR, FQNEAQ (reference sequence). Trimming took 4 bases from V and 5 from J, leaving 6 bases between them. For the CDR3, the DNA is TGTGCCAGCAGCTCGGACAGAAACACCATATATTTT. Translating it yields CASSSDRNTIYF.

The V and J genes are TRBV6-5 and TRBJ2-1, with 7 bases lining up with TRBD2. This CDR3 has 17 amino acids. The V and J ends lost 0 bases and 0 bases, in that order; junction bases with no gene match: 5. Germline V gene lookup returns CDR1 MNHEY and CDR2 SVGAGI. The CDR3 region has the DNA TGTGCCAGCAGTTACTCTGGCGGGGGACCCTCCTACAATGAGCAGTTCTTC. Translating gives CASSYSGGGPSYNEQFF.

There are a few counts of this clonotype. The V call is TRBV5-5, the J call TRBJ1-4; 9 bases are shared with TRBD1. J was trimmed by 7 bases and V by 4 bases; bases with no gene match: 5. CDR3 length equals 14 residues. Germline V lookup: CDR1 SGHKS, CDR2 YYEKEE (reference sequence). CDR3 protein: CASSPQGAGEKLFF. The CDR3 coding sequence is TGTGCCAGCAGCCCACAGGGGGCGGGTGAAAAACTGTTTTTT.

This clonotype came up a few times. The rearrangement uses TRBV27 and TRBJ2-4, with a weak D call TRBD1 (6 bases). V lost 4 bases to trimming and J lost 8 bases, with 18 bases between them. The CDR3 sequence is 15 residues long. The V gene's germline CDR1 is MNHEY and CDR2 SMNVEV (reference sequence). The CDR3 is CASSSQGLGGDIQYF. In nucleotides, the CDR3 is TGTGCCAGCAGTTCACAGGGCCTAGGGGGAGACATTCAGTACTTC.

This clonotype showed up many times. CDR3 sequence: CASSPQSNSPLHF. In DNA, the CDR3 is TGTGCCAGCAGCCCCCAGTCTAATTCACCCCTCCACTTT. The chain employs TRBV11-2 and TRBJ1-6; no firm D call. CDR1 is SGHAT and CDR2 is FQNNGV in the germline V gene. This CDR3 contains 13 residues. Trimming stripped 5 bases from V and 6 bases from J, with 8 bases between. Full variable domain (rest looked up from reference TRBV11-2 and TRBJ1-6): EAGVAQSPRYKIIEKRQSVAFWCNPISGHATLYWYQQILGQGPKLLIQFQNNGVVDDSQLPKDRFSAERLKGVDSTLKIQPAKLEDSAVYLCASSPQSNSPLHFGNGTRLTVT.

This clonotype occurred many times. The CDR3: CSVGQQSYTF. The DNA for the CDR3 is TGCAGCGTTGGACAGCAGTCCTACACCTTC. The chain has TRBV29-1 and TRBJ1-2; possibly TRBD1 for D (5 bases). CDR3 length equals 10 residues. V gave up 4 bases and J gave up 10 bases, with 10 bases separating them. CDR1 and CDR2 from the germline V gene are SQVTM and ANQGSEA. Filled out from reference TRBV29-1 and TRBJ1-2, the complete variable domain reads SAVISQKPSRDICQRGTSLTIQCQVDSQVTMMFWYRQQPGQSLTLIATANQGSEATYESGFVIDKFPISRPNLTFSTLTVSNMSPEDSSIYLCSVGQQSYTFGSGTRLTVV.

The chain is built from TRBV5-1 and TRBJ1-3, with D tentatively TRBD1 (6 bases). The V and J ends lost 2 bases and 4 bases respectively, with 10 bases between them. The V gene's germline CDR1 is SGHRS and CDR2 YFSETQ. This CDR3 contains 14 residues. CDR3 loop: CASSLQTGGNTIYF. The DNA for the CDR3 is TGCGCCAGCAGCTTACAAACAGGGGGAAACACCATATATTTT.

A note on this clonotype: At one boundary the junction diverges from the germline segment, which might be a read error. The chain joins TRBV30 to TRBJ2-1; D possibly corresponds to TRBD2 (5 bases). This CDR3 spans 12 amino acids. Germline V gene sequence: CDR1 GTSNPN, CDR2 SVGIG (reference sequence). The CDR3 nucleotides are TGTGCCGGGAGTAGCTCCTACAATGAGCAGTTCTTC. Translation: CAGSSSYNEQFF.

This clonotype was recorded at least ten times. This chain joins TRBV20-1 and TRBJ2-7; TRBD2 aligns across 7 bases. The CDR3 runs to 13 residues. Germline V gene data show CDR1 as DFQATT and CDR2 as SNEGSKA (reference sequence). The junction had 2 bases not matched to a gene; V was cut back by 3 bases and J by 0 bases. CDR3: CSARRGGSYEQYF. CDR3 DNA sequence: TGCAGTGCTAGGCGCGGGGGCTCCTACGAGCAGTACTTC.

V and J are TRBV20-1 and TRBJ2-1; D is ambiguous. Germline CDR1 DFQATT, CDR2 SNEGSKA (reference sequence). V was clipped by 2 bases and J by 9 bases, with 17 bases between them. This CDR3 is built from 14 residues. CDR3 in amino acids: CSARLRARHGEQFF. The CDR3 nucleotides read TGCAGTGCTAGACTACGGGCCAGGCATGGTGAGCAGTTCTTC.

This clonotype was seen repeatedly, ten times or more. The chain has TRBV5-1 and TRBJ1-1, with D unclear. The CDR3 consists of 14 residues. The V gene's germline CDR1 is SGHRS and CDR2 YFSETQ. V lost 0 bases and J 0 bases, leaving 6 bases between the germline ends. The CDR3 reads CASSLDSVNTEAFF. Written as DNA, the CDR3 is TGCGCCAGCAGCTTGGATTCAGTGAACACTGAAGCTTTCTTT.

The CDR3 DNA reads TGTGCCAGCAGCTCTCCGGGTAGCGGGCACAATGAGCAGTTCTTC. Amino acid sequence: CASSSPGSGHNEQFF. The chain employs TRBV7-3 and TRBJ2-1; 7 bases fit TRBD2. The CDR3 sequence is 15 residues long. Germline assignment: CDR1 SGHTA and CDR2 FQGTGA. The J segment lost 5 bases and the V segment lost 4 bases, leaving 8 bases of the junction unmatched.

This clonotype has more than one count but fewer than ten. The rearrangement joins TRBV29-1 to TRBJ1-1, with 7 bases that match TRBD1. The germline gives CDR1 SQVTM, CDR2 ANQGSEA. The CDR3 is made up of 11 amino acids. J was trimmed by 1 base and V by 7 bases; bases with no gene match: 0. The CDR3 DNA follows: TGCAGCGGGGACAGGAACACTGAAGCTTTCTTT. As protein: CSGDRNTEAFF. Combining the CDR3 with reference TRBV29-1 and TRBJ1-1 gives the whole variable domain SAVISQKPSRDICQRGTSLTIQCQVDSQVTMMFWYRQQPGQSLTLIATANQGSEATYESGFVIDKFPISRPNLTFSTLTVSNMSPEDSSIYLCSGDRNTEAFFGQGTRLTVV.

This clonotype occurred many times. The rearrangement joins TRBV29-1 to TRBJ1-1; 8 bases align to TRBD1. Germline V gives CDR1 SQVTM, CDR2 ANQGSEA. The V and J ends lost 5 bases and 5 bases, in that order; junction bases with no gene match: 4. There are 12 residues in the CDR3. The CDR3 coding sequence is TGCAGCGTTAAAAGGACAGGGACTGAAGCTTTCTTT. It translates to CSVKRTGTEAFF.

The sample holds a few counts of this clonotype. The gene calls are TRBV28 and TRBJ2-7; D is uncertain. The CDR3 length is 13 residues. CDR1 and CDR2 from the germline V gene are MDHEN and SYDVKM. Trimming shortened V by 2 bases and J by 4 bases, and 9 bases separated the two germline ends. CDR3 region: CASSLVSSYEQYF. The CDR3 DNA reads TGTGCCAGCAGTTTAGTCAGCAGTTACGAGCAGTACTTC.

This chain links TRBV5-1 with TRBJ1-1; TRBD1 is a possible D gene (6 bases). V gave up 4 bases and J gave up 4 bases, with 14 bases separating them. Germline V CDR1 and CDR2: SGHRS, YFSETQ. The CDR3 contains 14 residues. The CDR3 here is CASSPQDSSTEAFF. Here the CDR3 DNA reads TGCGCCAGCAGCCCCCAGGACAGTTCCACTGAAGCTTTCTTT.

This clonotype has more than one count but fewer than ten. The chain uses TRBV3-1 and TRBJ2-4; D possibly corresponds to TRBD1 (5 bases). Germline V CDR1 and CDR2: LGHDT, YNNKEL (reference sequence). The CDR3 is 14 residues long. The V gene lost 1 base and the J gene lost 9 bases, with 13 bases spanning the gap. The CDR3 reads CASSQAQGRSIQYF. CDR3 bases: TGTGCCAGCAGCCAAGCCCAGGGAAGGTCCATTCAGTACTTC.

This rearrangement joins TRBV25-1 to TRBJ1-1; a weak D match, TRBD1 (6 bases). Trimming shortened V by 1 base and J by 6 bases, and 15 bases separated the two germline ends. Germline-derived CDR1 and CDR2 are MGHDK and SYGVNS. The CDR3 runs 15 residues. As DNA, the CDR3 is TGTGCCAGCAGTGAATCAGAGGGGAGACAGGCTGAAGCTTTCTTT. Protein: CASSESEGRQAEAFF.

This clonotype occurred many times. This chain uses TRBV20-1 with TRBJ2-3, with 12 bases aligning to TRBD2. The CDR3 runs 19 residues. Germline V lookup: CDR1 DFQATT, CDR2 SNEGSKA (reference sequence). V lost 6 bases and J lost 0; bases outside the gene matches: 16. For the CDR3, the DNA is TGCAGTGCATACCCGGGACTAGCGGGCCCGATCACTAGCACAGATACGCAGTATTTT. It encodes CSAYPGLAGPITSTDTQYF.

This chain links TRBV11-3 with TRBJ1-1; D call uncertain. Trimming stripped 6 bases from V and 0 bases from J, with 17 bases between. The CDR3 is 16 residues long. Germline loops: CDR1 SGHNT, CDR2 YENEEA. The CDR3 loop reads CASRLNNFHMNTEAFF. CDR3 in DNA: TGTGCCAGCAGGCTAAACAACTTTCACATGAACACTGAAGCTTTCTTT.

This clonotype was detected only a few times. The chain recombines TRBV28 with TRBJ1-2; D is ambiguous. V lost 5 bases and J lost 5, with 15 bases in between. The germline V gene encodes CDR1 MDHEN and CDR2 SYDVKM. The CDR3 is made up of 14 amino acids. The CDR3 bases are TGTGCCAGCAGTCTGCCGCAAAAAGCTTATGGCTACACCTTC. Its translation: CASSLPQKAYGYTF.

The chain combines TRBV9 with TRBJ2-1; 7 nucleotides match TRBD2. The CDR3 covers 16 residues. Trimming at V came to 4 bases and at J to 4 bases, leaving 11 bases not matched to a gene. Germline V CDR1 and CDR2: SGDLS, YYNGEE. The CDR3 loop reads CASSLEPPSGYNEQFF. For the CDR3, the DNA is TGTGCCAGCAGCCTTGAACCCCCTAGCGGATACAATGAGCAGTTCTTC.

The CDR3 bases are TGTGCCACCAGTGGGACAGGGGACTATGGCTACACCTTC. Amino acids: CATSGTGDYGYTF. V usage is TRBV24-1 and J usage is TRBJ1-2; 9 nucleotides match TRBD1. The CDR3 sequence is 13 residues long. From germline, CDR1 is KGHDR and CDR2 SFDVKD. V lost 5 bases to trimming and J lost 3 bases; unmatched junction nucleotides: 0.

This clonotype occurred many times. This chain uses TRBV19 with TRBJ2-1; TRBD2 aligns across 8 bases. V was pared by 5 bases and J by 1 base, with 10 bases of the junction left unmatched. CDR1 is LNHDA, CDR2 SQIVND, per germline (reference sequence). The CDR3 consists of 17 residues. The CDR3 loop reads CASSPMVGGASYNEQFF. The DNA of the CDR3 is TGTGCCAGTAGTCCGATGGTCGGGGGGGCTTCCTACAATGAGCAGTTCTTC.

This clonotype was seen repeatedly, ten times or more. The chain employs TRBV28 and TRBJ1-2, with 7 nucleotides matching TRBD1. With V trimmed by 2 bases and J by 8 bases, 8 bases remained unmatched. The CDR3 spans 14 residues. Germline loops: CDR1 MDHEN, CDR2 SYDVKM. CDR3 amino acids: CASSLGGQEGGYTF. Here the CDR3 DNA reads TGTGCCAGCAGTTTAGGAGGACAGGAGGGGGGCTACACCTTC.

The chain combines TRBV20-1 with TRBJ2-7; D might be TRBD1 (5 bases). Germline CDR1 reads DFQATT; CDR2 reads SNEGSKA (reference sequence). This CDR3 comprises 13 residues. Trimming removed 6 bases from V and 3 bases from J, with 15 bases in between. The CDR3 DNA reads TGCAGTGCCACTGACAGCATCGACTACGAGCAGTACTTC. It yields the protein CSATDSIDYEQYF.

This rearrangement joins TRBV7-8 to TRBJ1-5, with D perhaps TRBD1 (5 bases). CDR3 length: 18 residues. Germline V lookup: CDR1 SGHVS, CDR2 FQNEAQ. The ends were cut back, 6 bases at V and 0 bases at J, with 21 bases in the middle. The CDR3 DNA is TGTGCCAGCAGTCTAGAAGGGGCGTCGACCTATAGCAATCAGCCCCAGCATTTT. Translation gives CASSLEGASTYSNQPQHF.

The chain employs TRBV18 and TRBJ2-3; 9 nucleotides agree with TRBD1. There are 14 residues in the CDR3. From germline, CDR1 is KGHSH and CDR2 LQKENI. V shed 1 base and J 4 bases; nucleotides not matched to a gene: 0. In DNA, the CDR3 is TGTGCCAGCTCACCACGACAGGGGGCAGATACGCAGTATTTT. Amino acids: CASSPRQGADTQYF.